These 32 T cell receptor beta chains came from one sample sequenced in a study of T-cell memory formation after mild COVID-19. TCRdb re-called the 5' RACE reads with MiXCR, one entry per CDR3 protein. Among hundreds of thousands of distinct CDR3 sequences listed, roughly 13% were seen once. Material for sequencing was PBMCs or a T cell subset sorted from them (not recorded which). The source of these receptors is a man between 18 and 29 years old who had mild COVID-19 (a few samples of this study predate the infection). Cell type and time point are not known.

This clonotype was seen only a few times. This chain links TRBV5-6 with TRBJ2-3; weak D call: TRBD2 (6 bases). Germline assignment: CDR1 SGHDT and CDR2 YYEEEE. The CDR3 is 16 residues long. With 4 bases removed from V and 7 bases from J, the gap between germline ends came to 22 bases. The CDR3 coding sequence is TGTGCCAGCAGCCCGCAAGGTTGGCCAGGGAGGAATACGCAGTATTTT. It is translated as CASSPQGWPGRNTQYF.

This chain joins TRBV5-1 and TRBJ2-2; TRBD2 aligns across 14 bases. Looked up from germline, CDR1 is SGHRS and CDR2 is YFSETQ. The length of the CDR3 is 16 residues. Losses at the gene ends were 2 bases for V and 9 bases for J; bases not matched to a gene: 6. CDR3 amino acids: CASSFGTSGGVRELFF. The CDR3 region has the DNA TGCGCCAGCAGCTTCGGGACTAGCGGGGGCGTACGGGAGCTGTTTTTT.

This clonotype was seen a handful of times. The chain employs TRBV7-3 and TRBJ2-3, with TRBD2 matching 16 bases. The CDR3 has 17 residues. Germline-derived CDR1 and CDR2 are SGHTA and FQGTGA. The ends lost 5 bases at V and 4 bases at J; junction bases unmatched: 6. The CDR3 DNA sequence: TGTGCCAGCAGCCCCGGGACTAGCGGGGGGGCCCCAGATACGCAGTATTTT. Translation: CASSPGTSGGAPDTQYF.

This chain connects TRBV7-9 to TRBJ2-1; perhaps TRBD1 as D (6 bases). The CDR3 consists of 12 residues. Germline values: CDR1 SEHNR, CDR2 FQNEAQ (reference sequence). V dropped 1 base and J dropped 14 bases, with 12 bases sitting between them. The DNA for the CDR3 is TGTGCCAGCAGCTTAGTGGGACAAATGGAGTTCTTC. Encoded protein: CASSLVGQMEFF.

This clonotype was counted at least ten times. V is TRBV4-2 and J is TRBJ1-4; 11 nucleotides agree with TRBD1. V gave up 1 base and J gave up 7 bases; unmatched junction bases: 8. The CDR3 has 17 residues. From germline, CDR1 is LGHNA and CDR2 YNFKEQ. CDR3 loop: CASSQGGPGTGGEKLFF. DNA for the CDR3: TGTGCCAGCAGCCAAGGAGGCCCCGGGACAGGGGGTGAAAAACTGTTTTTT.

This clonotype came up a few times. The chain recombines TRBV2 with TRBJ1-5, with a possible D match to TRBD1 (6 bases). Germline V CDR1 and CDR2: SNHLY, FYNNEI. V lost 3 bases to trimming and J lost 2 bases, with 17 bases between them. This CDR3 has 17 residues. This CDR3 is CASSDLRGGFGNQPQHF. The CDR3 DNA reads as TGTGCCAGCAGTGATCTTCGGGGGGGCTTCGGCAATCAGCCCCAGCATTTT.

This clonotype was counted many times. The J gene is TRBJ2-7, the V gene TRBV29-1; D perhaps matches TRBD2 (6 bases). The germline V gene has CDR1 SQVTM and CDR2 ANQGSEA. This CDR3 region has 14 residues. Trimming left V 4 bases short and J 0 bases short, with 13 bases between. The CDR3: CSVGNGGHSYEQYF. The CDR3 bases are TGCAGCGTTGGGAACGGGGGTCACTCCTACGAGCAGTACTTC.

This clonotype was seen only a few times. J is TRBJ2-1 and V is TRBV6-5; tentative D call: TRBD2 (6 bases). Germline lookup yields CDR1 MNHEY and CDR2 SVGAGI. V was pared by 6 bases and J by 10 bases, with 16 bases between. The CDR3 is made up of 13 amino acids. As DNA, the CDR3 is TGTGCCAGCAGACCTACCTCGGGGGACGAGCAGTTCTTC. It translates to CASRPTSGDEQFF.

There are many counts of this clonotype. The chain employs TRBV20-1 and TRBJ2-6, with D hard to call. This CDR3 contains 15 residues. Per the germline V gene, CDR1 is DFQATT and CDR2 is SNEGSKA (reference sequence). V lost 3 bases, J lost 0 bases, and 9 bases lay in between. CDR3 region: CSASGPVSGANVLTF. The CDR3 nucleotides are TGCAGTGCTAGCGGTCCAGTCTCTGGGGCCAACGTCCTGACTTTC.

This clonotype was picked up a small number of times. The chain recombines TRBV7-9 with TRBJ2-1, with D hard to call. This CDR3 region has 12 residues. Trimming took 1 base from V and 10 from J, leaving 8 bases between them. In germline, CDR1 is SEHNR, CDR2 FQNEAQ (reference sequence). The CDR3 region is CASSLGAEEQFF. The CDR3 DNA reads as TGTGCCAGCAGCTTAGGGGCGGAGGAGCAGTTCTTC. Combining the CDR3 with reference TRBV7-9 and TRBJ2-1 gives the whole variable domain DTGVSQNPRHKITKRGQNVTFRCDPISEHNRLYWYRQTLGQGPEFLTYFQNEAQLEKSRLLSDRFSAERPKGSFSTLEIQRTEQGDSAMYLCASSLGAEEQFFGPGTRLTVL.

The V gene is TRBV4-2, the J gene TRBJ2-3; D not resolved. The CDR3 contains 15 residues. Trimming took off 0 bases at V and 4 bases at J, with 11 bases between the two ends. In germline, CDR1 is LGHNA, CDR2 YNFKEQ. DNA for the CDR3: TGTGCCAGCAGCCAAGACCCACCCATTCCAGATACGCAGTATTTT. Its protein product is CASSQDPPIPDTQYF.

Only a few counts were recorded for this clonotype. The chain uses TRBV10-3 and TRBJ2-3; weak D call: TRBD2 (6 bases). The V gene's germline CDR1 is ENHRY and CDR2 SYGVKD. CDR3 size: 16 residues. With 6 bases removed from V and 0 bases from J, the gap between germline ends came to 16 bases. The chain's CDR3 is CAISFGAGTSTDTQYF. The CDR3 nucleotides read TGTGCCATCAGCTTCGGGGCGGGGACTAGCACAGATACGCAGTATTTT.

This chain uses TRBV7-9 with TRBJ2-2; 8 bases line up with TRBD2. V dropped 6 bases and J dropped 11; count of bases not matched to a gene: 14. From germline, CDR1 is SEHNR and CDR2 FQNEAQ (reference sequence). The CDR3 is 15 residues long. This chain's CDR3 is CASSSPLSGALELFF. CDR3 nucleotides: TGTGCCAGCAGTAGCCCCCTTAGCGGGGCCCTTGAGCTGTTTTTT.

This chain links TRBV5-1 with TRBJ1-2, with D unclear. Trimming stripped 4 bases from V and 5 bases from J, with 21 bases between. CDR3 length: 16 residues. In germline, CDR1 is SGHRS, CDR2 YFSETQ. The CDR3 nucleotides read TGCGCCAGCAGCGTCTCCTACAGCGCTATCATTTATGGCTACACCTTC. Translation gives CASSVSYSAIIYGYTF.

This chain links TRBV30 with TRBJ1-1, with a tentative D call TRBD1 (5 bases). V shed 5 bases and J shed 1 base, with 14 bases lying between them. Per the germline V gene, CDR1 is GTSNPN and CDR2 is SVGIG (reference sequence). This CDR3 region has 14 residues. Written as DNA, the CDR3 is TGTGCCTGGTGTCCCGGGACGGGGAACACTGAAGCTTTCTTT. The encoded protein is CAWCPGTGNTEAFF.

This clonotype appeared a few times. This chain uses TRBV6-6 with TRBJ2-1, with D perhaps matching TRBD1 or TRBD2 (5 bases each). V was cut by 5 bases and J by 1 base, with 18 bases left in between. Germline CDR1 is MNHNY and CDR2 is SVGAGI (reference sequence). The CDR3 is 17 amino acids. The CDR3 spells CASSRRGRDPSYNEQFF. The CDR3 DNA follows: TGTGCCAGCAGTCGAAGAGGCCGGGACCCTTCCTACAATGAGCAGTTCTTC.

The sample holds many counts of this clonotype. The V and J genes are TRBV6-2 or TRBV6-3 and TRBJ2-5, with D unclear. The germline V gene has CDR1 MNHEY and CDR2 SVGEGT. The CDR3 totals 13 residues. Trimming pared 8 bases from V and 5 bases from J, leaving 15 bases between. CDR3 in amino acids: CASSRAPDETQYF. CDR3 DNA sequence: TGTGCCAGCTCCCGGGCGCCTGATGAGACCCAGTACTTC.

At least ten counts were recorded for this clonotype. The chain carries TRBV4-2 and TRBJ2-1, with 11 bases aligning to TRBD1. There are 15 residues in the CDR3. Germline-derived CDR1 and CDR2 are LGHNA and YNFKEQ. V gave up 4 bases and J gave up 8 bases; unmatched junction bases: 7. The CDR3 is CASSLGPGQGDEQFF. CDR3 nucleotides: TGTGCCAGCAGCCTCGGCCCGGGACAGGGGGATGAGCAGTTCTTC.

In DNA form, the CDR3 reads TGCAGTGCTATCAGGGGGATCGCTAGCACAGATACGCAGTATTTT. Its translation is CSAIRGIASTDTQYF. This chain uses TRBV20-1 with TRBJ2-3; 7 nucleotides line up with TRBD1. The CDR3 length is 15 residues. V shed 4 bases and J 0 bases; nucleotides not matched to a gene: 7. CDR1 and CDR2 from the germline V gene are DFQATT and SNEGSKA (reference sequence).

In its sample, this clonotype was seen a few times. The chain couples TRBV2 to TRBJ2-4; the match to TRBD2 covers 13 bases. This CDR3 is 22 amino acids long. CDR1 is SNHLY and CDR2 is FYNNEI in the germline V gene. J was trimmed by 3 bases and V by 6 bases; bases with no gene match: 23. CDR3 nucleotide sequence: TGTGCCAGCAGAGCCGGCCCAACTGGACTAGCGGGGGCCCGGGGGGGCAAAAACATTCAGTACTTC. It codes for CASRAGPTGLAGARGGKNIQYF.

This clonotype was picked up a small number of times. The chain employs TRBV6-2 or TRBV6-3 and TRBJ1-2; 7 nucleotides line up with TRBD1. Germline CDR1 and CDR2: MNHEY and SVGEGT. The trim removed 2 bases at V and 4 bases at J, leaving 7 bases unmatched. CDR3 length: 15 amino acids. CDR3: CASSYLPGQLYGYTF. As DNA, the CDR3 is TGTGCCAGCAGTTACCTCCCGGGACAGCTCTATGGCTACACCTTC.

As concerns this clonotype: Because the CDR3's place on the DNA is in doubt, the DNA is left out and the CDR3 is given as listed by TCRdb. The gene calls are TRBV21-1 and TRBJ1-1; the DNA was not compared with TRBD1, the D call given in the table. TRBV21-1 represents a pseudogene. The CDR3 length equals 18 residues, ends included. The CDR3 loop reads CASRPAPPRAFYPCRAFF.

This clonotype was detected a few times. V gene TRBV11-1 combines with J gene TRBJ2-3; 8 bases line up with TRBD2. CDR1 is SGHAT and CDR2 is FQDESV in the germline V gene (reference sequence). V dropped 5 bases and J dropped 6; count of bases not matched to a gene: 19. The CDR3 has 18 amino acids. CDR3 DNA: TGTGCCAGCAGCCCCCGGGGAAGCGGGGGTACTGAATCGGATACGCAGTATTTT. It is translated as CASSPRGSGGTESDTQYF.

This rearrangement joins TRBV10-3 to TRBJ1-1; D remains ambiguous. CDR1 and CDR2 from the germline V gene are ENHRY and SYGVKD. The CDR3 spans 14 residues. V was shortened by 6 bases and J by 1 base, with 12 bases between the two germline ends. Here the CDR3 DNA reads TGTGCCATCAGGGAGACACAGAGGAACACTGAAGCTTTCTTT. This encodes CAIRETQRNTEAFF.

The chain recombines TRBV5-6 with TRBJ1-2; D not certain. CDR3 length: 14 amino acids. Germline loops: CDR1 SGHDT, CDR2 YYEEEE. Between the trimmed V and J ends, which lost 0 bases and 2 bases, there was a span of 8 bases. This chain's CDR3 is CASSLGSGNYGYTF. In nucleotides, the CDR3 is TGTGCCAGCAGCTTGGGGTCGGGGAACTATGGCTACACCTTC.

This clonotype was detected many times. The chain employs TRBV7-2 and TRBJ2-2; perhaps TRBD2 as D (5 bases). Germline V gene data show CDR1 as SGHTA and CDR2 as FQGNSA. V lost 1 base to trimming and J lost 5 bases, with 14 bases between them. The CDR3 spans 16 residues. The CDR3 bases are TGTGCCAGCAGCTTAGGGAGGCTTGACTTGACCGGGGAGCTGTTTTTT. Its protein product is CASSLGRLDLTGELFF.

About this clonotype itself: One junction end disagrees with the germline gene, perhaps due to a read error. V and J are TRBV7-7 and TRBJ2-5, with 13 nucleotides matching TRBD2. The CDR3 sequence is 16 residues long. Germline V gene data show CDR1 as SSHAT and CDR2 as FNYEAQ (reference sequence). The CDR3 loop is CASSPSGLAGRETQYF. CDR3 sequence (DNA): TGTGCTAGCAGCCCCTCGGGACTAGCGGGGCGAGAGACCCAGTACTTC.

The chain uses TRBV7-2 and TRBJ1-2, with TRBD1 as a possible D gene (5 bases). V lost 1 base to trimming and J lost 4 bases, with 10 bases between them. The CDR3 contains 14 residues. Germline values: CDR1 SGHTA, CDR2 FQGNSA. The CDR3 loop is CASSLGGFGYGYTF. CDR3 nucleotides: TGTGCCAGCAGCTTAGGGGGCTTTGGCTATGGCTACACCTTC.

This clonotype was observed a handful of times. The chain couples TRBV7-9 to TRBJ2-3; D is unclear. The CDR3 is 12 amino acids. CDR1 and CDR2 from the germline V gene are SEHNR and FQNEAQ (reference sequence). Trimming removed 4 bases from V and 2 bases from J, with 4 bases in between. In DNA form, the CDR3 reads TGTGCCAGCAGCTATATCACAGATACGCAGTATTTT. It encodes CASSYITDTQYF.

This clonotype was counted a few times. The chain combines TRBV29-1 with TRBJ2-2; 7 bases line up with TRBD1. This CDR3 contains 12 residues. Trimming removed 7 bases from V and 6 bases from J; junction bases left unmatched: 5. Per germline, CDR1 SQVTM and CDR2 ANQGSEA. The CDR3 nucleotides read TGCAGCGCTCTGACAGGGCCCGGGGAGCTGTTTTTT. Its translation is CSALTGPGELFF.

This clonotype turned up a few times. The J gene is TRBJ1-1, the V gene TRBV14, with 7 bases matching TRBD1. J gave up 5 bases and V 1 base, and 4 bases lay outside the gene matches. Germline V lookup: CDR1 SGHDN, CDR2 FVKESK. The length of the CDR3 is 14 residues. CDR3 in amino acids: CASSQGGGWTEAFF. In DNA, the CDR3 is TGTGCCAGCAGCCAAGGAGGGGGCTGGACTGAAGCTTTCTTT.

This clonotype occurred a few times. V gene TRBV9 combines with J gene TRBJ1-1; the match to TRBD1 covers 7 bases. The CDR3 has 14 residues. Germline V lookup: CDR1 SGDLS, CDR2 YYNGEE. The V and J ends lost 3 bases and 4 bases, in that order; junction bases with no gene match: 6. The CDR3 nucleotides are TGTGCCAGCAGCGCGCGGACAGGTCCCACTGAAGCTTTCTTT. It encodes CASSARTGPTEAFF.